Sequencing of this TCR beta chain was carried out in a study of OX40 agonist ivuxolimab in advanced cancers. Assay used: immunoSEQ multiplex PCR; TCRdb lists only in-frame clones, some missing. The sample carries roughly 81,000 clones, about 94% recorded once. The CDR3 extends over 15 amino acids. Germline CDR1 is SEHNR and CDR2 is FQNEAQ (reference sequence). The junction had 9 bases not matched to a gene; V was cut back by 1 base and J by 7 bases. This specimen consisted of CD4+ or CD8+ T cells sorted from blood, obtained in a trial of the OX40 agonist ivuxolimab. The receptor's source is an adult with an advanced solid tumor such as melanoma, head and neck, liver or kidney cancer. The rearrangement links TRBV7-9 to TRBJ2-7; 8 nucleotides agree with TRBD1. Written as DNA, the CDR3 is TGTGCCAGCAGCTTAGGGATGGGACAGGCGGGAGAGCAGTACTTC. Amino acid sequence: CASSLGMGQAGEQYF.